Shown below are 29 T cell receptor beta chains from a single sample sequenced in a study of T cell changes during pregnancy in multiple sclerosis. The method was immunoSEQ multiplex PCR; TCRdb's version includes in-frame clones alone and lacks a portion of them. Here the sample spans roughly 100,000 clones, roughly 90% being singletons. This specimen was peripheral blood, taken after pregnancy. The receptors derive from a female donor with multiple sclerosis, enrolled in a pregnancy study.

The rearrangement links TRBV28 to TRBJ2-1; 9 positions match TRBD2. Germline CDR1 is MDHEN and CDR2 is SYDVKM. V was clipped by 5 bases and J by 13 bases; unmatched bases: 15. The CDR3 is 15 amino acids. As DNA, the CDR3 is TGTGCCAGCAGTCACTCGAAATGGACTAGCGCAGGACAGTTCTTC. It codes for CASSHSKWTSAGQFF.

The chain has TRBV27 and TRBJ1-1; D is undetermined. The CDR3 extends over 16 amino acids. From germline, CDR1 is MNHEY and CDR2 SMNVEV (reference sequence). The V end was cut by 5 bases, the J end by 5 bases, with 21 bases between. DNA for the CDR3: TGTGCCAGCAGTCCCTTGCAGGCAGCTCTAAGAACTGAAGCTTTCTTT. It encodes CASSPLQAALRTEAFF.

The chain links TRBV5-3 to TRBJ1-4; D unresolved. TRBV5-3 is treated as an ORF (open reading frame) with a function not yet certain. The CDR3 runs 18 residues. Trimming cost V 4 bases and J 0 bases, with 19 bases left between them. For the CDR3, the DNA is TGTGCCAGAAGCGCCCCTGGGCAGGCCCCTTCAACTAATGAAAAACTGTTTTTT. This translates into CARSAPGQAPSTNEKLFF.

The rearrangement uses TRBV5-4 and TRBJ2-7; 8 nucleotides line up with TRBD2. The CDR3 covers 13 residues. From germline, CDR1 is SGHNT and CDR2 YYREEE (reference sequence). V shed 3 bases and J 2 bases; nucleotides not matched to a gene: 1. The CDR3 region is CASSSGLAYEQYF. CDR3 coding DNA: TGTGCCAGCAGCTCGGGACTAGCCTACGAGCAGTACTTC.

This chain connects TRBV4-2 to TRBJ2-1; 11 positions agree with TRBD2. This CDR3 has 19 residues. Germline V lookup: CDR1 LGHNA, CDR2 YNFKEQ. Trimming took 1 base from V and 7 from J; bases not matched to a gene: 15. The CDR3 DNA sequence: TGTGCCAGCAGCCAAGTTCAGGGAGTAGCGGGAGGGCCGGGGAATGAGCAGTTCTTC. Residues: CASSQVQGVAGGPGNEQFF.

The chain recombines TRBV6-1 with TRBJ2-2; the D is unclear. The CDR3 has 12 residues. Trimming left V 11 bases short and J 3 bases short, with 10 bases between. CDR1 is MNHNS, CDR2 SASEGT, per germline. The chain's CDR3 is CAGEFYTGELFF. CDR3 sequence (DNA): TGTGCCGGAGAGTTTTACACCGGGGAGCTGTTTTTT.

This chain joins TRBV6-5 and TRBJ1-1; TRBD1 matches at 9 bases. Germline V CDR1 and CDR2: MNHEY, SVGAGI. This CDR3 comprises 14 residues. Germline trimming cut 0 bases from V and 5 bases from J; bases unmatched to any gene: 1. CDR3 sequence (DNA): TGTGCCAGCAGTTACTCGACAGGGGGGACTGAAGCTTTCTTT. This codes for CASSYSTGGTEAFF.

This clone appeared a single time. The chain carries TRBV6-5 and TRBJ1-1, with D possibly TRBD1 on 6 matching bases. Trimming stripped 0 bases from V and 8 bases from J, with 19 bases between. This CDR3 region has 16 residues. CDR1 and CDR2 (germline): MNHEY, SVGAGI. CDR3 nucleotide sequence: TGTGCCAGCAGTTACTCGATGGGGTTCAGGGGAAGGGAAGCTTTCTTT. Translating it yields CASSYSMGFRGREAFF.

The V call is TRBV2, the J call TRBJ2-1; tentative D call: TRBD2 (5 bases). Germline V gives CDR1 SNHLY, CDR2 FYNNEI. Between the trimmed V and J ends, which lost 5 bases and 2 bases, there was a span of 13 bases. This CDR3 is 15 amino acids long. CDR3 bases: TGTGCCAGCAGTAGGACCGGGATACCCTACAATGAGCAGTTCTTC. This encodes CASSRTGIPYNEQFF.

The chain carries TRBV10-3 and TRBJ1-1; 7 bases agree with TRBD1. Germline loops: CDR1 ENHRY, CDR2 SYGVKD. The CDR3 has 14 amino acids. Trimming removed 6 bases from V and 3 bases from J; junction bases left unmatched: 7. The CDR3 sequence is CAIRPTGWDTEAFF. CDR3 sequence (DNA): TGTGCCATCAGACCGACAGGGTGGGACACTGAAGCTTTCTTT.

The chain recombines TRBV5-1 with TRBJ2-1, with TRBD2 identical over 14 bases. After removal of 4 bases from V and 6 bases from J, the junction contained 3 bases not matched to a gene. CDR1 is SGHRS and CDR2 is YFSETQ in the germline V gene. This CDR3 is 15 amino acids long. In DNA, the CDR3 is TGCGCCAGCAGCCCCGGACTAGCGGGGGGCAATGAGCAGTTCTTC. Translating gives CASSPGLAGGNEQFF.

This clone was counted a single time. The V call is TRBV7-8, the J call TRBJ1-3; D is unclear. The germline V and J ends were trimmed by 1 base and 0 bases, with 7 bases remaining between them. In germline, CDR1 is SGHVS, CDR2 FQNEAQ. There are 15 residues in the CDR3. The CDR3 loop is CASSLVGSSGNTIYF. The DNA for the CDR3 is TGTGCCAGCAGCTTAGTTGGGAGCTCTGGAAACACCATATATTTT. The complete variable domain, with remaining parts taken from reference TRBV7-8 and TRBJ1-3, reads GAGVSQSPRYKVAKRGQDVALRCDPISGHVSLFWYQQALGQGPEFLTYFQNEAQLDKSGLPSDRFFAERPEGSVSTLKIQRTQQEDSAVYLCASSLVGSSGNTIYFGEGSWLTVV.

This chain joins TRBV6-5 and TRBJ2-7, with 10 bases aligning to TRBD2. CDR1 is MNHEY and CDR2 is SVGAGI in the germline V gene. There are 14 residues in the CDR3. V lost 5 bases, J lost 2 bases, and 3 bases stayed unmatched. The CDR3 is CASSLLAGAYEQYF. CDR3 DNA: TGTGCCAGCAGTCTGCTAGCGGGGGCCTACGAGCAGTACTTC.

CDR3 bases: TGTGCCAGTAGCGCTTGGGACAGGGGAAACATTCAGTACTTC. Protein: CASSAWDRGNIQYF. This rearrangement joins TRBV19 to TRBJ2-4; 10 bases agree with TRBD1. V was pared by 6 bases and J by 6 bases, with 5 bases of the junction left unmatched. In germline, CDR1 is LNHDA, CDR2 SQIVND (reference sequence). The CDR3 is 14 residues long.

The gene calls are TRBV10-3 and TRBJ2-3, with TRBD2 matching over 10 bases. V was pared by 6 bases and J by 2 bases, with 5 bases of the junction left unmatched. Germline CDR1 and CDR2: ENHRY and SYGVKD. The CDR3 totals 15 residues. CDR3 sequence: CAIRRTSGLTDTQYF. DNA for the CDR3: TGTGCCATCAGAAGGACTAGCGGACTCACAGATACGCAGTATTTT.

The genes are TRBV19 and TRBJ1-1; D might be TRBD1 (5 bases). The CDR3 extends over 14 amino acids. Trimming pared 3 bases from V and 8 bases from J, leaving 16 bases between. The germline CDR1 and CDR2 sequences are LNHDA and SQIVND (reference sequence). CDR3 in amino acids: CASSIARGPKEAFF. The DNA for the CDR3 is TGTGCCAGTAGTATTGCTAGGGGTCCGAAAGAAGCTTTCTTT. Supplemented by reference TRBV19 and TRBJ1-1, the full variable domain reads DGGITQSPKYLFRKEGQNVTLSCEQNLNHDAMYWYRQDPGQGLRLIYYSQIVNDFQKGDIAEGYSVSREKKESFPLTVTSAQKNPTAFYLCASSIARGPKEAFFGQGTRLTVV.

J is TRBJ1-2 and V is TRBV5-1, with D unresolved. Germline CDR1 SGHRS, CDR2 YFSETQ. V lost 1 base to trimming and J lost 0 bases, with 10 bases between them. The CDR3 has 15 residues. The CDR3 here is CASSLWQSTNYGYTF. In nucleotides, the CDR3 is TGCGCCAGCAGCTTGTGGCAGTCAACTAACTATGGCTACACCTTC.

V and J are TRBV30 and TRBJ2-2; 8 bases map to TRBD2. The CDR3 totals 15 residues. The ends lost 3 bases at V and 0 bases at J; junction bases unmatched: 3. Germline V CDR1 and CDR2: GTSNPN, SVGIG (reference sequence). The CDR3, as DNA: TGTGCCTGGAGCCGGGGGGGAACGAACACCGGGGAGCTGTTTTTT. It translates to CAWSRGGTNTGELFF.

The V and J genes are TRBV6-4 and TRBJ2-2; D is uncertain. There are 15 residues in the CDR3. V lost 4 bases to trimming and J lost 0 bases, with 9 bases between them. Germline CDR1 is MRHNA and CDR2 is SNTAGT. The CDR3 coding sequence is TGTGCCAGCAGTGTCGGAGTGGCGAACACCGGGGAGCTGTTTTTT. Its protein product is CASSVGVANTGELFF.

The chain joins TRBV6-6 to TRBJ1-1, with D unclear. V was shortened by 10 bases and J by 0 bases, with 12 bases between the two germline ends. CDR1 is MNHNY and CDR2 is SVGAGI in the germline V gene (reference sequence). The CDR3 is 13 amino acids. CDR3: CATSDTMNTEAFF. In DNA, the CDR3 is TGTGCCACCTCTGACACCATGAACACTGAAGCTTTCTTT.

The chain joins TRBV13 to TRBJ1-1; tentative D call: TRBD1 (5 bases). V was pared by 7 bases and J by 5 bases, with 14 bases between. Germline V lookup: CDR1 PRHDT, CDR2 FYEKMQ (reference sequence). There are 13 residues in the CDR3. CDR3 protein: CASMLPGGTEAFF. The CDR3 DNA reads as TGTGCCAGCATGCTACCCGGGGGGACTGAAGCTTTCTTT.

This clone has a handful of counts. This sequence joins TRBV7-9 and TRBJ2-7; TRBD2 is a possible D gene (5 bases). Germline V gene data show CDR1 as SEHNR and CDR2 as FQNEAQ (reference sequence). This CDR3 contains 12 residues. The germline V and J ends were trimmed by 5 bases and 5 bases, with 10 bases remaining between them. The CDR3 nucleotides read TGTGCCAGCAGCATTAGCGCAGACGAGCAGTACTTC. It translates to CASSISADEQYF.

This chain joins TRBV27 and TRBJ2-2; 8 nucleotides agree with TRBD2. CDR1 MNHEY and CDR2 SMNVEV come from the germline V gene (reference sequence). The CDR3 has 15 amino acids. Trimming cost V 8 bases and J 1 base; bases outside gene matches: 6. CDR3 sequence reads: CASRGSGGNTGELFF. CDR3 DNA sequence: TGTGCCAGCCGGGGAAGCGGGGGGAACACCGGGGAGCTGTTTTTT.

The V and J genes are TRBV27 and TRBJ2-2; possibly TRBD2 for D (6 bases). The CDR3 has 16 residues. V was cut by 5 bases and J by 9 bases, with 22 bases left in between. The germline V gene has CDR1 MNHEY and CDR2 SMNVEV (reference sequence). The CDR3, as DNA: TGTGCCAGCAGTCCGGGCGCGGGACCCCTACCCAGGGAGCTGTTTTTT. Its protein is CASSPGAGPLPRELFF.

The chain links TRBV7-6 to TRBJ2-7, with D possibly matching TRBD1 (5 bases). V dropped 1 base and J dropped 6 bases, with 7 bases sitting between them. Germline V gives CDR1 SGHVS, CDR2 FNYEAQ. The CDR3 is 12 residues long. The CDR3 loop reads CASSLEGAEQYF. DNA of the CDR3: TGTGCCAGCAGCTTAGAAGGGGCCGAGCAGTACTTC. The whole variable domain, filled in from reference TRBV7-6 and TRBJ2-7, reads GAGVSQSPRYKVTKRGQDVALRCDPISGHVSLYWYRQALGQGPEFLTYFNYEAQQDKSGLPNDRFSAERPEGSISTLTIQRTEQRDSAMYRCASSLEGAEQYFGPGTRLTVT.

The chain is built from TRBV30 and TRBJ1-1; D is unclear. V shed 8 bases and J shed 5 bases, with 12 bases lying between them. Germline lookup yields CDR1 GTSNPN and CDR2 SVGIG (reference sequence). The CDR3 is 11 residues long. CDR3 sequence reads: CAGEGRTEAFF. The CDR3 DNA follows: TGTGCCGGAGAAGGGAGGACTGAAGCTTTCTTT. The whole variable domain, remainder taken from reference TRBV30 and TRBJ1-1, is SQTIHQWPATLVQPVGSPLSLECTVEGTSNPNLYWYRQAAGRGLQLLFYSVGIGQISSEVPQNLSASRPQDRQFILSSKKLLLSDSGFYLCAGEGRTEAFFGQGTRLTVV.

The chain employs TRBV7-6 and TRBJ2-3, with 7 bases identical to TRBD1. The CDR3 runs to 13 residues. Germline CDR1 reads SGHVS; CDR2 reads FNYEAQ. J was trimmed by 6 bases and V by 5 bases; bases with no gene match: 5. Here the CDR3 DNA reads TGTGCCAGCAGCGTACGACAGGGTGATACGCAGTATTTT. Protein sequence: CASSVRQGDTQYF.

This chain links TRBV5-1 with TRBJ1-4; 10 positions agree with TRBD1. Germline CDR1 and CDR2: SGHRS and YFSETQ. The trim removed 3 bases at V and 8 bases at J, leaving 4 bases unmatched. The CDR3 is made up of 14 amino acids. The CDR3 loop is CASSSGQGVEKLFF. CDR3 DNA: TGCGCCAGCAGCTCCGGACAGGGGGTCGAAAAACTGTTTTTT. Variable domain in full (rest from reference TRBV5-1 and TRBJ1-4): KAGVTQTPRYLIKTRGQQVTLSCSPISGHRSVSWYQQTPGQGLQFLFEYFSETQRNKGNFPGRFSGRQFSNSRSEMNVSTLELGDSALYLCASSSGQGVEKLFFGSGTQLSVL.

The CDR3 region is CASSVRQGNTGELFF. In DNA, the CDR3 is TGTGCCAGCAGTGTCAGACAGGGGAACACCGGGGAGCTGTTTTTT. V and J are TRBV2 and TRBJ2-2; 7 bases map to TRBD1. Germline V gene lookup returns CDR1 SNHLY and CDR2 FYNNEI. This CDR3 comprises 15 residues. Trimming at V came to 4 bases and at J to 1 base, leaving 3 bases not matched to a gene.